This T cell receptor beta chain is from a study of Graves' ophthalmopathy and Graves' hyperthyroidism. This clonotype was recorded many times. CDR1 and CDR2 from the germline V gene are LNHDA and SQIVND (reference sequence). CDR3 length: 13 amino acids. The V end lost 7 bases, the J end lost 4 bases, and 13 bases lay between the germline ends. The authors amplified TCR beta CDR3 regions, and they did so from RNA transcripts for repertoire sequencing. Investigators did first-round RT-PCR with HTBI primers, then second-round multiplex PCR. TCRdb reanalysed the multiplex PCR reads using MiXCR and keeps one entry per CDR3 protein. The sample consists of 350,000 to 400,000 distinct CDR3 sequences, over 15% of them appearing once. Absence of ophthalmopathy within 18 months of follow-up defined stable hyperthyroidism.

The chain uses TRBV19 and TRBJ1-1; D gene ambiguous. The TCR was taken from a woman younger than 30 with stable Graves' hyperthyroidism. Input material: peripheral blood. The CDR3, as DNA: TGTGCCAGTACGGTATATGAACGCACTGAAGCTTTCTTT. Its translation: CASTVYERTEAFF. Full variable domain (missing parts from reference TRBV19 and TRBJ1-1): DGGITQSPKYLFRKEGQNVTLSCEQNLNHDAMYWYRQDPGQGLRLIYYSQIVNDFQKGDIAEGYSVSREKKESFPLTVTSAQKNPTAFYLCASTVYERTEAFFGQGTRLTVV.